Below are 30 T cell receptor beta chains sequenced from a single sample in a study of T cells in Graves' hyperthyroidism and ophthalmopathy. Researchers took RNA transcripts and amplified the TCR beta CDR3 regions from them. Using the HTBI primer set, a first-round RT-PCR was run on the TCR CDR3. A single record per CDR3 protein comes from TCRdb applying MiXCR to the multiplex PCR reads. The profile shows about 540,000 distinct CDR3 sequences, roughly 46% of them singletons. Sequencing input: peripheral blood or thyroid tissue (not recorded which). These receptors all stem from a young woman with Graves' hyperthyroidism.

The rearrangement links TRBV5-1 to TRBJ2-5, with D perhaps given as TRBD1 or TRBD2 (6 bases each). CDR1 is SGHRS and CDR2 is YFSETQ in the germline V gene. With 7 bases removed from V and 2 bases from J, the gap between germline ends came to 15 bases. The length of the CDR3 is 14 residues. The CDR3 is CASYRGRGQETQYF. The DNA of the CDR3 is TGCGCCAGCTACCGGGGGCGTGGACAAGAGACCCAGTACTTC.

The CDR3 sequence: CASSQMIAAEQYF. DNA for the CDR3: TGTGCCAGCAGCCAGATGATAGCAGCCGAGCAGTACTTC. The rearrangement joins TRBV7-2 to TRBJ2-7; D remains ambiguous. The CDR3 length is 13 residues. CDR1 SGHTA and CDR2 FQGNSA come from the germline V gene. Trimming shortened V by 5 bases and J by 6 bases, and 14 bases separated the two germline ends.

In this sample, this clonotype turned up a few times. Its ends do not fully match the called genes, so a read error is possible. The chain employs TRBV5-1 and TRBJ1-2, with 10 bases matching TRBD1. Germline V gene data show CDR1 as SGHRS and CDR2 as YFSETQ. This CDR3 region has 14 residues. Here the CDR3 reads CASSLGTGEGGYTF. The CDR3 nucleotides read TGTGCCAGCAGCCTCGGGACAGGGGAAGGTGGCTACACCTTC. Together with reference TRBV5-1 and TRBJ1-2, the CDR3 gives the full variable domain: KAGVTQTPRYLIKTRGQQVTLSCSPISGHRSVSWYQQTPGQGLQFLFEYFSETQRNKGNFPGRFSGRQFSNSRSEMNVSTLELGDSALYLCASSLGTGEGGYTFGSGTRLTVV.

This clonotype was seen at least ten times. The genes are TRBV29-1 and TRBJ1-2; D is possibly TRBD1 (6 bases). CDR3 length: 10 amino acids. Germline loops: CDR1 SQVTM, CDR2 ANQGSEA. V was clipped by 3 bases and J by 13 bases, with 12 bases between them. CDR3 loop: CSVDSGAATF. Written as DNA, the CDR3 is TGCAGCGTTGACTCGGGGGCAGCCACCTTC.

In the case of this clonotype: The CDR3 end shows no conserved phenylalanine or tryptophan, and so a read error is likely. This chain connects TRBV19 to TRBJ1-5; D call uncertain. Germline V gene lookup returns CDR1 LNHDA and CDR2 SQIVND (reference sequence). The CDR3 runs 16 residues. V lost 2 bases and J lost 1, with 12 bases in between. CDR3 residues: CASSISGAGSNQPQHS. The CDR3 bases are TGTGCCAGTAGTATATCGGGAGCGGGCAGCAATCAGCCCCAGCATTCT.

This clonotype was seen many times. The chain recombines TRBV7-9 with TRBJ1-3; no reliable D call. This CDR3 has 12 amino acids. Trimming removed 7 bases from V and 3 bases from J, with 7 bases in between. From germline, CDR1 is SEHNR and CDR2 FQNEAQ (reference sequence). DNA of the CDR3: TGTGCCAGCACCGGAATTGGAAACACCATATATTTT. This gives the protein CASTGIGNTIYF.

In the case of this clonotype: The junction departs from the called germline gene at one end, perhaps through a read error. The chain combines TRBV7-7 with TRBJ1-4; D uncertain. Germline V gene lookup returns CDR1 SSHAT and CDR2 FNYEAQ (reference sequence). The CDR3 length is 16 residues. The CDR3 nucleotides read TGTGCTAGCAGCCACGGCAGGTTCGGGGATAATGAAAAACTGTTTTTT. Protein sequence: CASSHGRFGDNEKLFF.

Worth noting for this clonotype: Given a much more abundant clone one base away, this may be a read error. The V call is TRBV6-1, the J call TRBJ1-5; no firm D call. Germline V gives CDR1 MNHNS, CDR2 SASEGT. The V end lost 3 bases, the J end lost 3 bases, and 12 bases lay between the germline ends. The CDR3 sequence is 15 residues long. The CDR3 bases are TGTGCCAGCAGTGAGAATACCTACGTCAATCAGCCCCAGCATTTT. The encoded protein is CASSENTYVNQPQHF.

This clonotype was recorded many times. The V gene is TRBV7-2, the J gene TRBJ1-1; D gene ambiguous. Trimming removed 3 bases from V and 1 base from J, with 9 bases in between. Germline V gene lookup returns CDR1 SGHTA and CDR2 FQGNSA. CDR3 length: 14 amino acids. CDR3 region: CASSFGSPNTEAFF. DNA for the CDR3: TGTGCCAGCAGCTTCGGGTCGCCGAACACTGAAGCTTTCTTT.

This clonotype was detected many times. The V gene is TRBV25-1, the J gene TRBJ1-1; D remains unclear. The CDR3 runs to 15 residues. Germline assignment: CDR1 MGHDK and CDR2 SYGVNS. Trimming left V 1 base short and J 1 base short, with 10 bases between. The CDR3 sequence: CASSEWGTRNTEAFF. CDR3 sequence (DNA): TGTGCCAGCAGTGAATGGGGTACTAGGAACACTGAAGCTTTCTTT.

This clonotype was seen only a few times. The chain recombines TRBV19 with TRBJ1-6; 7 nucleotides agree with TRBD1. This CDR3 is 14 amino acids long. Germline assignment: CDR1 LNHDA and CDR2 SQIVND (reference sequence). J gave up 9 bases and V 9 bases, and 11 bases lay outside the gene matches. The DNA of the CDR3 is TGTGCCAGCAGCCCGGAGACAGGGACTTCACCCCTCCACTTT. Encoded protein: CASSPETGTSPLHF.

This chain uses TRBV24-1 with TRBJ2-3; D uncertain. CDR3 length equals 13 residues. Germline CDR1 reads KGHDR; CDR2 reads SFDVKD. V gave up 3 bases and J gave up 2 bases, with 5 bases separating them. CDR3 nucleotides: TGTGCCACCAGTGATCCCTACACAGATACGCAGTATTTT. Translation: CATSDPYTDTQYF.

V and J are TRBV14 and TRBJ2-3; D remains ambiguous. In germline, CDR1 is SGHDN, CDR2 FVKESK. The V gene lost 0 bases and the J gene lost 6 bases, with 7 bases spanning the gap. This CDR3 contains 13 residues. The CDR3 protein is CASSQEAGDTQYF. The CDR3 DNA reads TGTGCCAGCAGCCAAGAGGCCGGCGATACGCAGTATTTT.

This clonotype was counted a few times. Because the CDR3 is missing its conserved closing phenylalanine or tryptophan, this is likely a read error. The limits of the CDR3 on the DNA are not certain, so only TCRdb's listed CDR3 is given. V is TRBV29-1 and J is TRBJ1-1. In germline, CDR1 is SQVTM, CDR2 ANQGSEA. The CDR3 numbers 8 amino acids, ends counted. The CDR3 sequence is CSVETSGL.

The V and J genes are TRBV5-1 and TRBJ2-5, with 8 bases aligning to TRBD1. This CDR3 has 15 residues. V lost 3 bases to trimming and J lost 6 bases; unmatched junction nucleotides: 10. Germline V CDR1 and CDR2: SGHRS, YFSETQ. The DNA for the CDR3 is TGCGCCAGCAGCTGGGGTAAACAGGGGGAAAAGACCCAGTACTTC. It translates to CASSWGKQGEKTQYF.

Only a few counts were recorded for this clonotype. The V gene is TRBV20-1, the J gene TRBJ1-6; a weak D match, TRBD1 (6 bases). The V end lost 4 bases, the J end lost 9 bases, and 22 bases lay between the germline ends. The length of the CDR3 is 16 residues. Germline CDR1 DFQATT, CDR2 SNEGSKA (reference sequence). CDR3 DNA: TGCAGTGCTACACGGGTCGGGGGGGCGAGGGCTTCACCCCTCCACTTT. This sequence encodes CSATRVGGARASPLHF.

This clonotype was seen a handful of times. V gene TRBV29-1 combines with J gene TRBJ1-5; 9 bases line up with TRBD1. The CDR3 contains 12 residues. With V trimmed by 8 bases and J by 6 bases, 5 bases remained unmatched. Per the germline V gene, CDR1 is SQVTM and CDR2 is ANQGSEA. The CDR3 spells CSTRQGGQPQHF. The CDR3 coding sequence is TGCAGCACGAGACAGGGGGGTCAGCCCCAGCATTTT.

The V and J genes are TRBV7-9 and TRBJ1-4, with D hard to call. Trimming took off 8 bases at V and 7 bases at J, with 20 bases between the two ends. From germline, CDR1 is SEHNR and CDR2 FQNEAQ (reference sequence). The CDR3 spans 15 residues. The CDR3 region is CASGVNSGPREKLFF. The CDR3 coding sequence is TGTGCCAGCGGCGTCAACAGCGGGCCCCGTGAAAAACTGTTTTTT.

This clonotype was found many times. The chain employs TRBV2 and TRBJ1-2, with D perhaps TRBD1 (6 bases). The germline V gene has CDR1 SNHLY and CDR2 FYNNEI. This CDR3 is built from 15 residues. V lost 4 bases, J lost 6 bases, and 18 bases lay in between. The CDR3 reads CASSARPAGVDGYTF. The CDR3 bases are TGTGCCAGCAGTGCTCGGCCGGCAGGGGTGGATGGCTACACCTTC.

This clonotype came up a few times. V is TRBV7-9 and J is TRBJ1-2; D unclear. Germline values: CDR1 SEHNR, CDR2 FQNEAQ (reference sequence). The CDR3 is 15 amino acids. Trimming pared 4 bases from V and 4 bases from J, leaving 16 bases between. CDR3 protein: CASSSRTGLGYGYTF. CDR3 nucleotides: TGTGCCAGCAGCTCGCGGACCGGTCTAGGCTATGGCTACACCTTC.

This clonotype occurred a few times. The CDR3 loop reads CASSQVAGARYF. The CDR3 coding sequence is TGTGCCAGCAGCCAAGTTGCAGGGGCCCGGTACTTC. The chain uses TRBV7-3 and TRBJ2-5; D may be TRBD1 (6 bases). This CDR3 spans 12 amino acids. Germline CDR1 reads SGHTA; CDR2 reads FQGTGA. The V end lost 5 bases, the J end lost 13 bases, and 17 bases lay between the germline ends.

The V call is TRBV5-1, the J call TRBJ2-2; the D is unclear. The V end lost 4 bases, the J end lost 7 bases, and 14 bases lay between the germline ends. The V gene's germline CDR1 is SGHRS and CDR2 YFSETQ. This CDR3 has 14 residues. CDR3 loop: CASSLSGGGGELFF. CDR3 coding DNA: TGCGCCAGCAGCCTATCAGGTGGCGGCGGGGAGCTGTTTTTT.

This clonotype has a count of ten or more. This chain uses TRBV7-9 with TRBJ1-5; tentative D call: TRBD1 (6 bases). Germline CDR1 SEHNR, CDR2 FQNEAQ (reference sequence). V lost 5 bases to trimming and J lost 3 bases, with 11 bases between them. CDR3 length: 14 residues. CDR3 nucleotide sequence: TGTGCCAGCAGCGTTACAGGGCACAATCAGCCCCAGCATTTT. It is translated as CASSVTGHNQPQHF.

This clonotype was seen repeatedly, ten times or more. CDR3 DNA: TGTGCCACCGCGACAGGGCAAGAGACCCAGTACTTC. It translates to CATATGQETQYF. The V and J genes are TRBV10-3 and TRBJ2-5; 7 nucleotides line up with TRBD1. After removal of 10 bases from V and 2 bases from J, the junction contained 4 bases not matched to a gene. This CDR3 is 12 amino acids long. CDR1 is ENHRY, CDR2 SYGVKD, per germline.

This clonotype was seen many times. The J gene is TRBJ1-1, the V gene TRBV25-1, with D maybe TRBD1 (5 bases). The V end was cut by 6 bases, the J end by 4 bases, with 9 bases between. This CDR3 has 12 amino acids. Germline V gene data show CDR1 as MGHDK and CDR2 as SYGVNS. This chain's CDR3 is CASRGDSTEAFF. CDR3 DNA: TGTGCCAGCAGGGGGGATAGCACTGAAGCTTTCTTT.

The chain carries TRBV19 and TRBJ1-6; no reliable D call. V lost 1 base and J 8 bases, leaving 12 bases between the germline ends. Germline CDR1 LNHDA, CDR2 SQIVND (reference sequence). The length of the CDR3 is 15 residues. CDR3 sequence: CASSIGRVVDSPLHF. The CDR3 region has the DNA TGTGCCAGTAGTATAGGACGGGTGGTCGATTCACCCCTCCACTTT.

This chain joins TRBV24-1 and TRBJ1-1, with no clear D. Trimming shortened V by 1 base and J by 11 bases, and 10 bases separated the two germline ends. The length of the CDR3 is 12 residues. Germline assignment: CDR1 KGHDR and CDR2 SFDVKD. CDR3 amino acids: CATSDLRSGAFF. In DNA, the CDR3 is TGTGCCACCAGTGATTTACGCTCTGGGGCTTTCTTT.

The sample holds many counts of this clonotype. The genes are TRBV7-8 and TRBJ1-1; D ambiguous. V was trimmed by 5 bases and J by 0 bases, leaving 7 bases between them. Germline CDR1 is SGHVS and CDR2 is FQNEAQ. The CDR3 covers 13 residues. DNA of the CDR3: TGTGCCAGCAGCCCCTTAGTGAACACTGAAGCTTTCTTT. The encoded protein is CASSPLVNTEAFF.

The chain is built from TRBV29-1 and TRBJ1-1; 11 bases are shared with TRBD1. The junction had 4 bases not matched to a gene; V was cut back by 8 bases and J by 8 bases. The CDR3 has 11 residues. Germline V lookup: CDR1 SQVTM, CDR2 ANQGSEA. The CDR3 coding sequence is TGCAGCTCCGGACAGGGGGCAGAAGCTTTCTTT. It encodes CSSGQGAEAFF. The full variable domain, rest sourced from reference TRBV29-1 and TRBJ1-1, is SAVISQKPSRDICQRGTSLTIQCQVDSQVTMMFWYRQQPGQSLTLIATANQGSEATYESGFVIDKFPISRPNLTFSTLTVSNMSPEDSSIYLCSSGQGAEAFFGQGTRLTVV.

A few counts support this clonotype. The chain carries TRBV20-1 and TRBJ2-7; 9 positions agree with TRBD2. Germline CDR1 and CDR2: DFQATT and SNEGSKA (reference sequence). V shed 0 bases and J 5 bases; nucleotides not matched to a gene: 8. The CDR3 covers 15 residues. In DNA, the CDR3 is TGCAGTGCTAGAGATGGCGGGAGGGCCCTAAACGAGCAGTACTTC. This translates into CSARDGGRALNEQYF.